This TCR beta chain was found in a study of naive and memory T cell subsets. Amplification of ligated cDNA took four PCR rounds with SP2 and nested alpha and beta constant primers. Reverse transcription of blood and skin TCR RNA was primed at alpha and beta constant regions. From the UMI-ligation and nested PCR reads, TCRdb called clonotypes with MiXCR, one entry per CDR3 protein. This table holds over 20,000 distinct CDR3 sequences, 5.2% found once. This clonotype was seen only a few times. Its specificity is not known. Notes on the study in general: This RNA-based method may be sensitive to activation-related transcript changes.

This CDR3 is 11 amino acids long. The germline CDR1 and CDR2 sequences are LNHDA and SQIVND (reference sequence). Between the trimmed V and J ends, which lost 6 bases and 4 bases, there was a span of 7 bases. The library had UMIs added by 3' ligation of an oligonucleotide to TCR cDNA. RNA was extracted from less than 3 ml of whole blood of healthy adults. Input was roughly 1 to 1000 ng of DNase-treated total RNA without cell sorting. This receptor was identified in an adult in good health. Sequencing used blood. J is TRBJ2-7 and V is TRBV19; D not certain. Here the CDR3 reads CASSSAYEQYF. The DNA of the CDR3 is TGTGCCAGTAGCTCGGCTTACGAGCAGTACTTC.